This T cell receptor (beta chain) was identified during a study of CD8 T cells in ankylosing spondylitis. This CDR3 region has 13 residues. The germline V gene encodes CDR1 SNHLY and CDR2 FYNNEI. V shed 4 bases and J 9 bases; nucleotides not matched to a gene: 6. As the method for making TCR beta libraries, quantitative 5'-RACE with molecular barcodes was used. MiXCR was run by TCRdb on the 5' RACE reads, yielding one entry per CDR3 protein. The sample includes more than 150,000 distinct CDR3 sequences, 15% to 20% of them seen just once. This clonotype was found once. The antigen is unknown. Points from the study as a whole: The study looked at matched synovial fluid samples from ankylosing spondylitis patients. Disease-linked clones were reported to be significantly enriched there. Within peripheral blood, clones linked to disease were CD8+ and relatively rare.

This clonotype was obtained from a male donor under 30 with ankylosing spondylitis or in good health (not recorded which). The source material was blood, either unsorted or a sorted T cell fraction (not recorded which). The gene calls are TRBV2 and TRBJ2-1; 7 nucleotides match TRBD1. The CDR3 reads CASSAYRGSEQFF. Here the CDR3 DNA reads TGTGCCAGCAGTGCCTACAGGGGTAGTGAGCAGTTCTTC.